This TCR beta chain was sequenced for a study of blood T cell repertoires in COVID-19. Looking at the study overall: Italy, Spain and the United States were the sources of the convalescent and acute COVID-19 samples. The analysed material was cDNA or gDNA that came from T cells, B-cell-depleted T cells, or PBMCs.

Per the original data handling: Nucleated cell number was recorded as an estimate derived from reference gene primer amplification. The repertoire was sequenced with immunoSEQ multiplex PCR; TCRdb's copy has only in-frame clones and lacks some. V, J and clone size are taken as reported in that table, and D and trimming were inferred from the DNA itself. The sample has about 74,000 clones; roughly four fifths are singletons. Germline lookup yields CDR1 MNHEY and CDR2 SVGEGT. This CDR3 region has 17 residues. Trimming took off 2 bases at V and 5 bases at J, with 16 bases between the two ends. The sequenced sample was peripheral blood. This receptor was obtained from a man in his 70s with acute or convalescent COVID-19. The chain employs TRBV6-2 or TRBV6-3 and TRBJ1-6; weak D call: TRBD1 (5 bases). DNA for the CDR3: TGTGCCAGCAGTTACCTGATGACAGTGAGGCATAATTCACCCCTCCACTTT. It yields the protein CASSYLMTVRHNSPLHF.